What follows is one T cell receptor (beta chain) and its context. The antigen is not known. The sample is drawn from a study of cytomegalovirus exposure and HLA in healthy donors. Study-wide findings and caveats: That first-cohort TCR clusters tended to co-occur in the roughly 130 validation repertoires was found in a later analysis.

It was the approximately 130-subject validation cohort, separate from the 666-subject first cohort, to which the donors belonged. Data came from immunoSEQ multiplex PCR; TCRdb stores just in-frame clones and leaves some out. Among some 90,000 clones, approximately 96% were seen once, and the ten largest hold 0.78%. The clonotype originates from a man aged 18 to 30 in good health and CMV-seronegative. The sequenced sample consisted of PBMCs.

The CDR3 spells CASSLLRGDTGELFF. The CDR3 DNA reads TGCGCCAGCAGCTTGCTCCGGGGGGACACCGGGGAGCTGTTTTTT. The chain recombines TRBV5-1 with TRBJ2-2; 7 bases fit TRBD2. Germline CDR1 and CDR2: SGHRS and YFSETQ. With V trimmed by 1 base and J by 3 bases, 3 bases remained unmatched. CDR3 length: 15 residues.